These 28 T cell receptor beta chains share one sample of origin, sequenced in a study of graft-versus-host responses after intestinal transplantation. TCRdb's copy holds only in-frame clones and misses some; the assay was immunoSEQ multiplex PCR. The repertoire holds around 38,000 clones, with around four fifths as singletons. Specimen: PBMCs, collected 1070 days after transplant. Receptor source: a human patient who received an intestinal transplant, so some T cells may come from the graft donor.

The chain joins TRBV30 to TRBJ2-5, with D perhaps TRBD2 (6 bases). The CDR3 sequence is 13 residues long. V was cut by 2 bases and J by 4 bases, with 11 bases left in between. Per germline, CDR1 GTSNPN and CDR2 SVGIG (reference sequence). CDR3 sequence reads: CAWSSLALETQYF. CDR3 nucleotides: TGTGCCTGGAGTAGTCTAGCGTTAGAGACCCAGTACTTC.

This CDR3 reads CASTRDGMNTEAFF. CDR3 coding DNA: TGTGCCAGTACAAGGGACGGCATGAACACTGAAGCTTTCTTT. V gene TRBV25-1 combines with J gene TRBJ1-1, with D perhaps TRBD1 (5 bases). Germline lookup yields CDR1 MGHDK and CDR2 SYGVNS. Trimming left V 9 bases short and J 0 bases short, with 14 bases between. This CDR3 spans 14 amino acids.

CDR3 sequence (DNA): TGTGCCAGCAGTTCCAGCGGGGTGGACAATGAGCAGTTCTTC. It encodes CASSSSGVDNEQFF. V and J are TRBV28 and TRBJ2-1, with 7 positions matching TRBD2. This CDR3 is 14 amino acids long. V was clipped by 4 bases and J by 5 bases; unmatched bases: 5. The germline V gene has CDR1 MDHEN and CDR2 SYDVKM.

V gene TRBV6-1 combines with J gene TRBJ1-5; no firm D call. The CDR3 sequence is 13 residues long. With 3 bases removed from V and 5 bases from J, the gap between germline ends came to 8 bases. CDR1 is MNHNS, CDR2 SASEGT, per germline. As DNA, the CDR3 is TGTGCCAGCAGTGAGTCCCTTTATCAGCCCCAGCATTTT. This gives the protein CASSESLYQPQHF.

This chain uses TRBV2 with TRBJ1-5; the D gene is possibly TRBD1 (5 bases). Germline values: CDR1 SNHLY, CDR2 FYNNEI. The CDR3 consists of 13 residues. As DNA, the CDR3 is TGTGCGGCCTCCGGGGCGGCAAATCAGCCCCAGCATTTT. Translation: CAASGAANQPQHF.

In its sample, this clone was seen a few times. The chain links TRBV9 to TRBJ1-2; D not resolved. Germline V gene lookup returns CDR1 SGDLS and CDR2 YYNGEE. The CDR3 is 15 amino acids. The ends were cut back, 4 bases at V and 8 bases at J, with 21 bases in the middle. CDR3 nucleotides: TGTGCCAGCAGCCCAGGTGAAGGAGTTCAGGCCGGCTACACCTTC. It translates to CASSPGEGVQAGYTF.

The CDR3 DNA reads TGTGCCAGCAGCGTTGGACAGGGGAATGAGCAGTTCTTC. Its protein is CASSVGQGNEQFF. The chain carries TRBV9 and TRBJ2-1; 9 positions agree with TRBD1. V was clipped by 2 bases and J by 7 bases; unmatched bases: 1. Germline V gene lookup returns CDR1 SGDLS and CDR2 YYNGEE. CDR3 length: 13 amino acids.

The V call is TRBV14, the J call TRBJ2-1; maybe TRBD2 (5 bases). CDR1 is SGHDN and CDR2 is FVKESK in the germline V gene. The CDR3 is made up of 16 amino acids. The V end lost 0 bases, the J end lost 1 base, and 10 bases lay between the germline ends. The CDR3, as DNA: TGTGCCAGCAGCCAAGAGGGCGGGTCGTCCTACAATGAGCAGTTCTTC. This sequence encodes CASSQEGGSSYNEQFF.

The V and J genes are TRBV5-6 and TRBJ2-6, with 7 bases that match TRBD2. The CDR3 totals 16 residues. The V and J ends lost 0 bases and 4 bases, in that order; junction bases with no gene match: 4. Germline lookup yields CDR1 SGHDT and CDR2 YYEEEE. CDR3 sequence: CASSLVGREGANVLTF. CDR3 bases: TGTGCCAGCAGCTTGGTTGGGAGGGAGGGGGCCAACGTCCTGACTTTC.

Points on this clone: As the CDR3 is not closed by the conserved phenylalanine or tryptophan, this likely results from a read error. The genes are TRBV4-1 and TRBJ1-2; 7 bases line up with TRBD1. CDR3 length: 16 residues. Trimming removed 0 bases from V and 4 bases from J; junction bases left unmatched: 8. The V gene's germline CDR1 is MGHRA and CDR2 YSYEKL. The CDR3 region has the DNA TGCGCCAGCAGCCAAGATTTATCGGACAGGCTCTATGGCTACACCCTC. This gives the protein CASSQDLSDRLYGYTL.

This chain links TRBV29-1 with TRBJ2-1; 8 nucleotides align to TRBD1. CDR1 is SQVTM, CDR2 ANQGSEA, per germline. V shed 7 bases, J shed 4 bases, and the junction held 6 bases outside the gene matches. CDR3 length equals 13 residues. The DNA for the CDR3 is TGCAGCGGGTCGACAGGGGTGTACAATGAGCAGTTCTTC. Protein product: CSGSTGVYNEQFF.

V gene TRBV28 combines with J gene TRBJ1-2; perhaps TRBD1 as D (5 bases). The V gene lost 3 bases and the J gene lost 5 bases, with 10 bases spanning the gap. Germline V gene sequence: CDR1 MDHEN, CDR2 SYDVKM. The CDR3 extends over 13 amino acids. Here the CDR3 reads CASSFQGAYGYTF. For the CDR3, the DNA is TGTGCCAGCAGTTTCCAGGGTGCTTATGGCTACACCTTC.

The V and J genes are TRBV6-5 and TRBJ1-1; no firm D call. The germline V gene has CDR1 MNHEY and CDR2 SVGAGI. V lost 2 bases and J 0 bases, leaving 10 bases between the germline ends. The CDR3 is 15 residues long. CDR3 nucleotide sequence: TGTGCCAGCAGTTACACTGCAGTAATGAACACTGAAGCTTTCTTT. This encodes CASSYTAVMNTEAFF.

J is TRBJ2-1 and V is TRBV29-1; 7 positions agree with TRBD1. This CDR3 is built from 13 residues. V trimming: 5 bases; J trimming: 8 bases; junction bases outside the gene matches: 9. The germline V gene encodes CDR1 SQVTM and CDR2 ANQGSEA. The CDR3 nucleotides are TGCAGCGTTTACTCTGGGACAGTAGATGAGCAGTTCTTC. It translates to CSVYSGTVDEQFF.

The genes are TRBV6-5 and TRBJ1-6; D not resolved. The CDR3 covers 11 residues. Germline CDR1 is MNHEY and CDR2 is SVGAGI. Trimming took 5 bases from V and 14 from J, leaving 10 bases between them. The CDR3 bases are TGTGCCAGCAGTGCACGTGGGGCCCTCCACTTT. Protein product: CASSARGALHF.

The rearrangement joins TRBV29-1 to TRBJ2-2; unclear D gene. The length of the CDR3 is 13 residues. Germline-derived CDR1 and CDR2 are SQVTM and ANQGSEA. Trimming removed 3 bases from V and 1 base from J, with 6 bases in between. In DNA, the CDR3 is TGCAGCGTTGACGCTGTGAACACCGGGGAGCTGTTTTTT. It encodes CSVDAVNTGELFF.

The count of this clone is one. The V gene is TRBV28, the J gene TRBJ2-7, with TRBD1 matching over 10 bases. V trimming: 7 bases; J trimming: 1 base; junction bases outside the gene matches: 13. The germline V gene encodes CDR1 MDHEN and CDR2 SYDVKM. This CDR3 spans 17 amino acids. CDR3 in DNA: TGTGCCAGCACGGGAGGGCTTCGGGGACAGGGGTCCTACGAGCAGTACTTC. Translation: CASTGGLRGQGSYEQYF.

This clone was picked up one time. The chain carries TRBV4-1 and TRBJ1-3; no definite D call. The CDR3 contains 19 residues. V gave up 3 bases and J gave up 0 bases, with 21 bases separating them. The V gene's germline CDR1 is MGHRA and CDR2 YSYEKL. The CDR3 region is CASSQAVLGRRSSGNTIYF. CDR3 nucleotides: TGCGCCAGCAGCCAGGCAGTATTAGGGAGAAGGTCCTCTGGAAACACCATATATTTT.

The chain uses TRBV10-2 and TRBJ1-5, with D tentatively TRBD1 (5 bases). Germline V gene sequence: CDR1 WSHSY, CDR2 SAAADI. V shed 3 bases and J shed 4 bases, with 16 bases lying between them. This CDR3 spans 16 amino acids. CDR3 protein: CASSDHSRTPNQPQHF. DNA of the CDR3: TGCGCCAGCAGTGATCACTCGAGGACACCAAATCAGCCCCAGCATTTT.

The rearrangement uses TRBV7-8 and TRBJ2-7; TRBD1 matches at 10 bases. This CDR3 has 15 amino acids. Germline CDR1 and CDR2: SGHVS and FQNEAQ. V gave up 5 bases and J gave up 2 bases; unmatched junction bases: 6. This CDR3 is CASSPLGTGAYEQYF. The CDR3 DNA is TGTGCCAGCAGCCCCCTTGGGACAGGGGCCTACGAGCAGTACTTC.

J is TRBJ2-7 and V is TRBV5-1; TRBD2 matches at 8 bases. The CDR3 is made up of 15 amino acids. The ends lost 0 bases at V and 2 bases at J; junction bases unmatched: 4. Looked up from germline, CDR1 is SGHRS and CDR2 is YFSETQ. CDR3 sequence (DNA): TGCGCCAGCAGCTTGGGCCGGGAGGGGACCTACGAGCAGTACTTC. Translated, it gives CASSLGREGTYEQYF.

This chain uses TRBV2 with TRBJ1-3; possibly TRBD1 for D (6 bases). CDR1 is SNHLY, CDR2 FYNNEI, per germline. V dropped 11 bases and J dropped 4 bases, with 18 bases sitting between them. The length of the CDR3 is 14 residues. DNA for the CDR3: TGTGCCGAGACAAAACGAGACAGGGGAAACACCATATATTTT. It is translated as CAETKRDRGNTIYF.

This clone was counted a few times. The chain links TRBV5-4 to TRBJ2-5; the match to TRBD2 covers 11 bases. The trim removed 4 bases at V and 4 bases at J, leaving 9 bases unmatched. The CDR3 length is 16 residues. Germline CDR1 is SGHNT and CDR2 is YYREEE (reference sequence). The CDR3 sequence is CASSPLAGGYSETQYF. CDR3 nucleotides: TGTGCCAGCAGCCCTTTAGCGGGGGGGTACTCAGAGACCCAGTACTTC.

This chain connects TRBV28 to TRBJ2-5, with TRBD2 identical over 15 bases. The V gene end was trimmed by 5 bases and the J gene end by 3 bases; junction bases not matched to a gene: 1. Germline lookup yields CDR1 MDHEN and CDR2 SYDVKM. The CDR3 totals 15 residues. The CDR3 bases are TGTGCCAGCAGTAGGACTAGCGGGGGGGAAGAGACCCAGTACTTC. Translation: CASSRTSGGEETQYF. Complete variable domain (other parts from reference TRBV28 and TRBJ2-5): DVKVTQSSRYLVKRTGEKVFLECVQDMDHENMFWYRQDPGLGLRLIYFSYDVKMKEKGDIPEGYSVSREKKERFSLILESASTNQTSMYLCASSRTSGGEETQYFGPGTRLLVL.

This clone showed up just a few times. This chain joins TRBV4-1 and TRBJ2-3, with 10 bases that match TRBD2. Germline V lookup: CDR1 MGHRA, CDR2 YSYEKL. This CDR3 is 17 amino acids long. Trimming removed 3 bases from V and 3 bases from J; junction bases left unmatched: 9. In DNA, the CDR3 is TGCGCCAGCAGCCAGGCTTGGACTAGCGGAAGGACAGATACGCAGTATTTT. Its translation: CASSQAWTSGRTDTQYF.

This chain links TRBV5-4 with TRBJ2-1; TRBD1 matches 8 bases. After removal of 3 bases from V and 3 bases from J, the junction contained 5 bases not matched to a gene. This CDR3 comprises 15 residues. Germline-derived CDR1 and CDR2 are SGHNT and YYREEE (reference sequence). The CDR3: CASSSRGLDYNEQFF. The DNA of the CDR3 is TGTGCCAGCAGCTCCAGGGGGCTAGACTACAATGAGCAGTTCTTC.

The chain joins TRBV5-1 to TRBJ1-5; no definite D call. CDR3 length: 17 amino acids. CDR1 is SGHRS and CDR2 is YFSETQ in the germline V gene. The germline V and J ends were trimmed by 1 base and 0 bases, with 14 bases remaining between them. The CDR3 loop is CASSLSRFRSSNQPQHF. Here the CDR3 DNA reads TGCGCCAGCAGCTTGTCACGGTTCCGGAGTAGCAATCAGCCCCAGCATTTT.

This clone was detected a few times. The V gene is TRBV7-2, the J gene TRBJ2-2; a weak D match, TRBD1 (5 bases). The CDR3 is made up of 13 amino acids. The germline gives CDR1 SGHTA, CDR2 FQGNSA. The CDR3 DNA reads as TGTGCACAGGCCAGAGTGGGAACCGGGGAGCTGTTTTTT. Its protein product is CAQARVGTGELFF.